This is a list of T cell receptor beta chains from one sample in a study of CD8+ T cells in alopecia areata. Sequencing was performed with immunoSEQ multiplex PCR; in TCRdb, only in-frame clones are kept and a portion is missing. The top ten clones hold approximately 1% of a sample with around 190,000 clones, more than 50% of them seen once. Sequencing was performed on CD4+ T cells sorted from blood, taken at week 24, from a patient treated with tofacitinib. These receptors all stem from a human donor with alopecia areata. Both conserved end residues are part of each CDR3. A D gene is named only where the DNA matches it firmly. A clone size is listed for some rows: how often the clone was seen (once, few, many), or a class if it is expanded.

TRBV10-1	15	NA	NA	TRBJ2-7	TGCGCCAGCAGTGAGTCTGGACAGACTTCCTACGAGCAGTACTTC	CASSESGQTSYEQYF
TRBV29-1	11	NA	NA	TRBJ1-1	TGCAGCGTTGAAGAGACAGGTGAAGCTTTCTTT	CSVEETGEAFF
TRBV18	15	NA	NA	TRBJ2-7	TGTGCCAGCTCACCGTTGACAGATAACTCCTACGAGCAGTACTTC	CASSPLTDNSYEQYF
TRBV25-1	15	TRBD1	NA	TRBJ2-2	TGTGCCAGCAGCTGGGGACAGTGGAACACCGGGGAGCTGTTTTTT	CASSWGQWNTGELFF
TRBV9	15	TRBD2	NA	TRBJ2-3	TGTGCCAGCAGCGCCCTAGCGGGGGGGCAGGGTACGCAGTATTTT	CASSALAGGQGTQYF
TRBV9	14	NA	NA	TRBJ1-2	TGTGCCAGCAGCGTAGCTCCAGGGACGGTGGGCTACACCTTC	CASSVAPGTVGYTF
TRBV5-1	16	TRBD2	NA	TRBJ2-1	TGCGCCAGCAGCTTGAATAGTGGAACGGGGGGAAATGAGCAGTTCTTC	CASSLNSGTGGNEQFF
TRBV9	15	NA	NA	TRBJ1-2	TGTGCCAGCAGCGTAGATGTCAGAACCTTCTATGGCTACACCTTC	CASSVDVRTFYGYTF
TRBV30	13	NA	NA	TRBJ2-3	TGTGCCTGGAGTCCGGTAGGCACAGATACGCAGTATTTT	CAWSPVGTDTQYF
TRBV7-2	14	TRBD1	NA	TRBJ2-7	TGTGCCAGCAGCGCGCGGGACAGGGTTAGCGAGCAGTACTTC	CASSARDRVSEQYF
TRBV2	11	NA	NA	TRBJ1-1	TGTGCCAGCAGTATGGCTTATGAAGCTTTCTTT	CASSMAYEAFF
TRBV2	14	NA	NA	TRBJ1-2	TGTGCCAGCAGGCGACAGGTAGCTAACTATGGCTACACCTTC	CASRRQVANYGYTF
TRBV5-6	14	TRBD1	NA	TRBJ2-1	TGTGCCAGCAGCGAAGGGGGCAGGGTGGATGAGCAGTTCTTC	CASSEGGRVDEQFF
TRBV29-1	13	TRBD1	NA	TRBJ2-2	TGCAGCGTGACAGGGAGTAATTCCGGGGAGCTGTTTTTT	CSVTGSNSGELFF
TRBV7-8	16	NA	NA	TRBJ2-5	TGTGCCAACAGCTTAGAATCCGGTCTAAGAGGGGAGACCCAGTACTTC	CANSLESGLRGETQYF
TRBV5-6	15	TRBD2	NA	TRBJ2-3	TGTGCCAGCAGCTTGCGGCGGGGGAGCACAGATACGCAGTATTTT	CASSLRRGSTDTQYF
TRBV5-1	15	TRBD1	NA	TRBJ1-5	TGCGCCAGCAGCTTGGCCGGGACAGGGAGTCAGCCCCAGCATTTT	CASSLAGTGSQPQHF
TRBV19	15	NA	few	TRBJ2-7	TGTGCCAGTAGTCCCGGGGTGGGAAGCTCCTACGAGCAGTACTTC	CASSPGVGSSYEQYF
TRBV6-1	14	TRBD1	many	TRBJ2-3	TGTGCCAGCAGTGAGACAGGGAAGGCAGATACGCAGTATTTT	CASSETGKADTQYF
TRBV7-8	16	TRBD1	NA	TRBJ2-5	TGTGCCAGCAGCTTAGAGGCCACAGGGGGCCAAGAGACCCAGTACTTC	CASSLEATGGQETQYF
TRBV4-3	15	NA	NA	TRBJ1-1	TGCGCCAGCAGCCAAGGGCTCAGCGGGGACACTGAAGCTTTCTTT	CASSQGLSGDTEAFF
TRBV4-2	11	NA	few	TRBJ1-2	TGTGCCAGCAGCCAGGGTCTTGGCTACACCTTC	CASSQGLGYTF